This T cell receptor beta chain was captured by sequencing in a study of OX40 agonist ivuxolimab in advanced cancers. About the study: Every 2 weeks, patients received ivuxolimab intravenously, dosed at 0.01 to 10 mg/kg.

Details on this clone: Its antigen is still unknown.

Overall study findings and caveats: Relative to CD4+, CD8+ T cells held more expanded clones on average. Circulating CD4+ and CD8+ T cells showed clonal expansion by week 6 at 0.1 to 3.0 mg/kg.

Samples were taken at baseline and on day 1 of cycles 4 and 7. The method was immunoSEQ multiplex PCR; TCRdb's version includes in-frame clones alone and lacks a portion of them. The repertoire consists of around 95,000 clones, with about 88% occurring once and the leading ten covering about 0.15%. This sequence was found in an adult with an advanced solid tumor such as melanoma, head and neck, liver or kidney cancer. This specimen consisted of CD4+ or CD8+ T cells sorted from blood, obtained in a trial of the OX40 agonist ivuxolimab.

CDR3 region: CASSLLEQGLSGNTIYF. DNA for the CDR3: TGTGCCAGCAGCTTATTGGAACAGGGGCTCTCTGGAAACACCATATATTTT. This chain uses TRBV7-8 with TRBJ1-3; 7 bases are a match to TRBD1. Looked up from germline, CDR1 is SGHVS and CDR2 is FQNEAQ. V shed 2 bases and J 0 bases; nucleotides not matched to a gene: 7. CDR3 length: 17 residues.